This T cell receptor beta chain was retrieved from a study of blood T cell repertoires in COVID-19. Participants came from roughly 24 US areas, aged about 18 to 95 years. TCRdb's table, derived via immunoSEQ multiplex PCR, lists solely in-frame clones and lacks some. The table records about 400,000 clones, 87% of them present only once. This sequence originates from a woman aged 45-65 years who had recovered from COVID-19. Input material: PBMCs or T cells enriched from blood (not recorded which).

The CDR3 is CASSHRQGDTEAFF. CDR3 sequence (DNA): TGTGCCAGCAGCCATCGACAGGGGGACACTGAAGCTTTCTTT. The V call is TRBV3-1 (or the pseudogene TRBV3-2), the J call TRBJ1-1, with 9 nucleotides matching TRBD1. The length of the CDR3 is 14 residues. J lost 3 bases, V lost 3 bases, and 2 bases had no gene match. Germline V CDR1 and CDR2: LGHDT, YNNKEL (reference sequence).